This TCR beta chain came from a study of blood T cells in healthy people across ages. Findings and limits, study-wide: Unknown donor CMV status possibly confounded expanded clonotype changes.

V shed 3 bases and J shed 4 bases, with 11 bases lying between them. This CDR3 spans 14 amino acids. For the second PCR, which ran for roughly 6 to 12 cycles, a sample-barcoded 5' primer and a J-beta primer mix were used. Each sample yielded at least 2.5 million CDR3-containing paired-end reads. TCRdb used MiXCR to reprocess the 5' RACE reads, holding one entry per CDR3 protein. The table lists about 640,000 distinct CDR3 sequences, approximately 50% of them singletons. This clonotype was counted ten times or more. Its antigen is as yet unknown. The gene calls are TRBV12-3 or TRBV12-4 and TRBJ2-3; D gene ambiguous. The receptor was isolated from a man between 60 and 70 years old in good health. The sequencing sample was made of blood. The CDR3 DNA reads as TGTGCCAGCAGTTTTAGAGTGAGCGCAGATACGCAGTATTTT. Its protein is CASSFRVSADTQYF.